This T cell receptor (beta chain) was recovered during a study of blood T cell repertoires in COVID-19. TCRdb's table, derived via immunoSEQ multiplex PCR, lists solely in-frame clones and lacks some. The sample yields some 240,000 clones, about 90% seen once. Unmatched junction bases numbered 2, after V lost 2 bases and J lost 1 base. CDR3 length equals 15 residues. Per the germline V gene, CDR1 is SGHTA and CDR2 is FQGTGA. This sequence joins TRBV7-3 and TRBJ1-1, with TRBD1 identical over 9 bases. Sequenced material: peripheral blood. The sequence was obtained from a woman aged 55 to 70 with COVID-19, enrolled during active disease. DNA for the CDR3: TGTGCCAGCAGCTTATCGGGACAGGGGAACACTGAAGCTTTCTTT. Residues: CASSLSGQGNTEAFF.